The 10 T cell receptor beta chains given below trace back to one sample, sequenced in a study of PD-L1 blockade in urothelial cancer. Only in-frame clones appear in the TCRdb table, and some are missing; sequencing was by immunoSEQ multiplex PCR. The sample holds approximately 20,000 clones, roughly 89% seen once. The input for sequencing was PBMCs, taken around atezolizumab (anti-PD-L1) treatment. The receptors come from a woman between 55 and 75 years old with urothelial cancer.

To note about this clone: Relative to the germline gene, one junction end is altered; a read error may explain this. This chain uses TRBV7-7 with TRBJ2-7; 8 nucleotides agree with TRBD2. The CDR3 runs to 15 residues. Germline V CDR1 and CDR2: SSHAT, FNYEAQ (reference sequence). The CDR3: CASSLGAGRAYEQYF. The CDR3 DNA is TGTGCTAGCAGCTTAGGTGCCGGGAGGGCCTACGAGCAGTACTTC.

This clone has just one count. Here the CDR3 reads CASSFTGTPNEQFF. DNA for the CDR3: TGTGCCAGCAGCTTCACCGGGACTCCCAATGAGCAGTTCTTC. The rearrangement uses TRBV7-9 and TRBJ2-1, with D possibly matching TRBD2 (6 bases). CDR1 and CDR2 (germline): SEHNR, FQNEAQ (reference sequence). Deletions cut 3 bases from V and 6 bases from J, with 12 bases between. The CDR3 runs 14 residues.

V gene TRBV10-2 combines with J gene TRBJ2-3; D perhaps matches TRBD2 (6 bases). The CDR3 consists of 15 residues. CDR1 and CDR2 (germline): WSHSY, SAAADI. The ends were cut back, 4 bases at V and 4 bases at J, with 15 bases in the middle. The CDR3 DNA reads TGCGCCAGCAGTGGCCCCCGGGAGTCGGCAGATACGCAGTATTTT. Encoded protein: CASSGPRESADTQYF.

The CDR3 sequence: CASSLGQGRTEAFF. CDR3 DNA: TGCGCCAGCAGCTTGGGACAGGGAAGGACTGAAGCTTTCTTT. J is TRBJ1-1 and V is TRBV5-1; 7 bases are shared with TRBD1. CDR3 length equals 14 residues. Trimming cost V 0 bases and J 5 bases; bases outside gene matches: 4. From germline, CDR1 is SGHRS and CDR2 YFSETQ.

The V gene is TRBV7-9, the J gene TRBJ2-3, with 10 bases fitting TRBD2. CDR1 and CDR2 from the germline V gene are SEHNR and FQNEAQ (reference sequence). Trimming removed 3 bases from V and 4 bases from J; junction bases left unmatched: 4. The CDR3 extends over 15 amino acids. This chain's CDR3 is CASSFLAGVADTQYF. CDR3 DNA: TGTGCCAGCAGCTTCCTAGCGGGAGTTGCAGATACGCAGTATTTT.

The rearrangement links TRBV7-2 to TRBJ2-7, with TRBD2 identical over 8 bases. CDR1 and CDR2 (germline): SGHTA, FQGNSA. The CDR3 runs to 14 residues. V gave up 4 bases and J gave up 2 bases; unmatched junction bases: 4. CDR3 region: CASSWAGGPYEQYF. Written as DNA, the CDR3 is TGTGCCAGCAGCTGGGCGGGAGGCCCCTACGAGCAGTACTTC.

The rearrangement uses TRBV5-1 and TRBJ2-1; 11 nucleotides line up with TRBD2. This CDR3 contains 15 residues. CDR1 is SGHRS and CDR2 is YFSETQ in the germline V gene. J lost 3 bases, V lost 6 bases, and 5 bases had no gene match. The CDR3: CASIAGTSGYNEQFF. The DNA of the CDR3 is TGCGCCAGCATCGCCGGGACTAGCGGCTACAATGAGCAGTTCTTC. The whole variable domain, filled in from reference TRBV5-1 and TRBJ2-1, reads KAGVTQTPRYLIKTRGQQVTLSCSPISGHRSVSWYQQTPGQGLQFLFEYFSETQRNKGNFPGRFSGRQFSNSRSEMNVSTLELGDSALYLCASIAGTSGYNEQFFGPGTRLTVL.

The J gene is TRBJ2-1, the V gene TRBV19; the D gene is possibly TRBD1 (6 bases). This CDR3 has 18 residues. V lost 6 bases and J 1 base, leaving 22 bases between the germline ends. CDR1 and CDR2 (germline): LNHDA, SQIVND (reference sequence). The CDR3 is CASRTSSTGPASYNEQFF. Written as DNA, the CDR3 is TGTGCCAGTAGGACTTCATCCACAGGGCCCGCGTCCTACAATGAGCAGTTCTTC. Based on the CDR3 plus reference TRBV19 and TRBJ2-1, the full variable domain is DGGITQSPKYLFRKEGQNVTLSCEQNLNHDAMYWYRQDPGQGLRLIYYSQIVNDFQKGDIAEGYSVSREKKESFPLTVTSAQKNPTAFYLCASRTSSTGPASYNEQFFGPGTRLTVL.

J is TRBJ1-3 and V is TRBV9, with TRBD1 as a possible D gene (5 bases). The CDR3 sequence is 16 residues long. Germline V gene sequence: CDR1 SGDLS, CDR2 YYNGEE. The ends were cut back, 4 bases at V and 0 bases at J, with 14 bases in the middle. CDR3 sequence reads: CASSPQRDYSGNTIYF. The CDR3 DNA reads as TGTGCCAGCAGCCCTCAACGGGACTACTCTGGAAACACCATATATTTT. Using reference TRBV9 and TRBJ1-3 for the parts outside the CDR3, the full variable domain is DSGVTQTPKHLITATGQRVTLRCSPRSGDLSVYWYQQSLDQGLQFLIQYYNGEERAKGNILERFSAQQFPDLHSELNLSSLELGDSALYFCASSPQRDYSGNTIYFGEGSWLTVV.

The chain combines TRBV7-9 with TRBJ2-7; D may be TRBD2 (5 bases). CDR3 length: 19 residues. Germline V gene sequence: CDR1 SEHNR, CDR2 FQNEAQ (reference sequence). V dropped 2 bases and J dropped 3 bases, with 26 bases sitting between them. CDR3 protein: CASSLWASSGPKGNYEQYF. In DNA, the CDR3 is TGTGCCAGCAGCTTATGGGCCTCGAGCGGACCCAAGGGAAACTACGAGCAGTACTTC.